This record looks at one T cell receptor beta chain sequence and its context. Antigen: not known. This CDR3 has 13 residues. CDR1 and CDR2 (germline): SNHLY, FYNNEI. Trimming cost V 2 bases and J 2 bases, with 3 bases left between them. This sample is drawn from a study of response to subunit inactivated influenza vaccine. General observations from the study: It was the authors' suggestion that each seasonal influenza vaccination recruits few new T cells.

TCRdb re-derived calls from the RT-PCR reads in MiXCR, one entry per CDR3 protein. The table lists 860,000 or so distinct CDR3 sequences, around 21% of them singletons. This chain connects TRBV2 to TRBJ1-4; no definite D call. Source: PBMCs from blood, taken 5 days after vaccination. This TCR came from a man between 50 and 59 years old who received an inactivated influenza vaccine. CDR3 amino acids: CASSERTNEKLFF. CDR3 coding DNA: TGTGCCAGCAGTGAACGGACTAATGAAAAACTGTTTTTT.